This TCR beta chain was obtained from a study of blood T cell repertoires in COVID-19. CDR1 is LNHDA, CDR2 SQIVND, per germline (reference sequence). V was pared by 3 bases and J by 2 bases, with 20 bases between. The CDR3 has 17 residues. Measured with immunoSEQ multiplex PCR; TCRdb has only the in-frame clones, and not every one. The profile covers about 180,000 clones, with about 75% appearing a single time and less than 30% taken by the ten largest. This clonotype was sampled from a woman aged 70-85 years with acute or convalescent COVID-19. The sequencing sample was made of peripheral blood. This chain connects TRBV19 to TRBJ2-7, with TRBD2 as a possible D gene (6 bases). DNA for the CDR3: TGTGCCAGTAGTATTGTGGCGGGGACCAGTCGACCCTACGAGCAGTACTTC. The encoded protein is CASSIVAGTSRPYEQYF.